Each of the 31 T cell receptor beta chains below was sequenced from the same sample in a study of blood T cell repertoires in COVID-19. Only in-frame clones appear in the TCRdb table, and some are missing; sequencing was by immunoSEQ multiplex PCR. There are some 250,000 clones in the sample; more than 75% occur only once, and 2% to 2.5% lies in the top ten. Source material: PBMCs or T cells enriched from blood (not recorded which). These receptors came from a middle-aged woman with acute COVID-19.

The rearrangement links TRBV24-1 to TRBJ1-2, with D possibly TRBD1 on 5 matching bases. V was pared by 7 bases and J by 0 bases, with 14 bases between. CDR1 and CDR2 from the germline V gene are KGHDR and SFDVKD. The CDR3 runs to 15 residues. CDR3 DNA sequence: TGTGCCACCAGCGGTAACCGACAGACTAACTATGGCTACACCTTC. Its translation is CATSGNRQTNYGYTF.

V and J are TRBV7-9 and TRBJ1-4; tentative D call: TRBD1 (5 bases). CDR3 size: 14 residues. The V end lost 2 bases, the J end lost 6 bases, and 10 bases lay between the germline ends. CDR1 and CDR2 (germline): SEHNR, FQNEAQ (reference sequence). For the CDR3, the DNA is TGTGCCAGCAGCTTATCAGGGTCTGATGAAAAACTGTTTTTT. Amino acid sequence: CASSLSGSDEKLFF. Full variable domain (missing parts from reference TRBV7-9 and TRBJ1-4): DTGVSQNPRHKITKRGQNVTFRCDPISEHNRLYWYRQTLGQGPEFLTYFQNEAQLEKSRLLSDRFSAERPKGSFSTLEIQRTEQGDSAMYLCASSLSGSDEKLFFGSGTQLSVL.

This chain connects TRBV29-1 to TRBJ2-7; D is uncertain. This CDR3 spans 12 amino acids. Trimming shortened V by 5 bases and J by 5 bases, and 13 bases separated the two germline ends. Germline values: CDR1 SQVTM, CDR2 ANQGSEA. CDR3 nucleotides: TGCAGCGTTACTCAGGCCCGCAACGAGCAGTACTTC. Its protein is CSVTQARNEQYF.

The chain couples TRBV9 to TRBJ2-5; 7 positions match TRBD2. The CDR3 runs to 15 residues. CDR1 and CDR2 (germline): SGDLS, YYNGEE. The trim removed 3 bases at V and 2 bases at J, leaving 7 bases unmatched. CDR3 loop: CASSAFGRGQETQYF. The CDR3 DNA is TGTGCCAGCAGCGCCTTTGGGAGGGGACAAGAGACCCAGTACTTC.

This rearrangement joins TRBV6-2 or TRBV6-3 to TRBJ1-1, with 9 bases fitting TRBD1. Per germline, CDR1 MNHEY and CDR2 SVGEGT. J was trimmed by 5 bases and V by 6 bases; bases with no gene match: 13. The CDR3 is 16 residues long. The CDR3 region has the DNA TGTGCCAGCAGCCCCCCCCGGGGACAGGGAGGTACTGAAGCTTTCTTT. Translated, it gives CASSPPRGQGGTEAFF.

This rearrangement joins TRBV5-6 to TRBJ2-2, with 8 bases that match TRBD1. Germline assignment: CDR1 SGHDT and CDR2 YYEEEE. This CDR3 has 15 residues. V trimming: 0 bases; J trimming: 7 bases; junction bases outside the gene matches: 5. CDR3 sequence (DNA): TGTGCCAGCAGCTTGGGTCAGGGGGCTGGCGGGGAGCTGTTTTTT. It is translated as CASSLGQGAGGELFF.

The chain joins TRBV5-5 to TRBJ2-2, with D possibly matching TRBD2 (7 bases). CDR1 and CDR2 (germline): SGHKS, YYEKEE (reference sequence). The CDR3 has 16 residues. V shed 1 base and J shed 2 bases, with 12 bases lying between them. CDR3 region: CASSLFGGGNTGELFF. The CDR3 coding sequence is TGTGCCAGCAGCTTGTTCGGCGGGGGCAACACCGGGGAGCTGTTTTTT.

The V and J genes are TRBV5-1 and TRBJ1-4; TRBD1 agrees at 10 bases. The CDR3 extends over 15 amino acids. V gave up 4 bases and J gave up 8 bases; unmatched junction bases: 8. Per germline, CDR1 SGHRS and CDR2 YFSETQ. The CDR3 spells CASSLMGQGREKLFF. CDR3 bases: TGCGCCAGCAGCCTTATGGGACAGGGGCGAGAAAAACTGTTTTTT.

V and J are TRBV28 and TRBJ1-1; D remains unclear. The CDR3 has 15 amino acids. Germline values: CDR1 MDHEN, CDR2 SYDVKM. V gave up 2 bases and J gave up 7 bases, with 17 bases separating them. CDR3 sequence: CASSLGWAGNDEAFF. CDR3 in DNA: TGTGCCAGCAGTTTAGGGTGGGCGGGGAATGATGAAGCTTTCTTT.

The genes are TRBV30 and TRBJ1-5, with D hard to call. CDR3 size: 15 residues. Germline CDR1 is GTSNPN and CDR2 is SVGIG (reference sequence). V lost 0 bases and J lost 4, with 13 bases in between. The CDR3 reads CAWSVSLGRNQPQHF. The CDR3 bases are TGTGCCTGGAGTGTATCTCTTGGCAGGAATCAGCCCCAGCATTTT.

The rearrangement uses TRBV25-1 and TRBJ2-3; 9 positions match TRBD1. The germline CDR1 and CDR2 sequences are MGHDK and SYGVNS. CDR3 length: 17 amino acids. The V gene end was trimmed by 4 bases and the J gene end by 0 bases; junction bases not matched to a gene: 8. CDR3 region: CASSASGTGLSTDTQYF. The DNA of the CDR3 is TGTGCCAGCAGTGCGTCCGGGACAGGGCTGAGCACAGATACGCAGTATTTT.

The rearrangement uses TRBV2 and TRBJ1-2; D remains unclear. Germline V lookup: CDR1 SNHLY, CDR2 FYNNEI. V lost 7 bases and J 7 bases, leaving 13 bases between the germline ends. This CDR3 has 12 residues. The CDR3 loop is CASIIGVGGYTF. In DNA, the CDR3 is TGTGCCAGCATCATAGGAGTTGGTGGCTACACCTTC.

The gene calls are TRBV5-1 and TRBJ2-1, with a possible D match to TRBD1 (5 bases). The germline V gene has CDR1 SGHRS and CDR2 YFSETQ. V lost 1 base to trimming and J lost 1 base, with 12 bases between them. This CDR3 spans 16 amino acids. DNA for the CDR3: TGCGCCAGCAGCTTGTTCAGGGCAAGTTCCTACAATGAGCAGTTCTTC. Translating gives CASSLFRASSYNEQFF.

The V and J genes are TRBV13 and TRBJ2-2, with TRBD2 matching 9 bases. Germline V gene data show CDR1 as PRHDT and CDR2 as FYEKMQ (reference sequence). The CDR3 is 15 amino acids. Trimming removed 4 bases from V and 1 base from J; junction bases left unmatched: 1. CDR3 loop: CASSSSGENTGELFF. DNA for the CDR3: TGTGCCAGCAGCTCTAGCGGGGAGAACACCGGGGAGCTGTTTTTT.

The rearrangement links TRBV4-2 to TRBJ2-3; 11 bases agree with TRBD2. CDR1 LGHNA and CDR2 YNFKEQ come from the germline V gene. The CDR3 has 17 amino acids. V shed 1 base and J 6 bases; nucleotides not matched to a gene: 9. The chain's CDR3 is CASSQGPSGRKMDTQYF. CDR3 sequence (DNA): TGTGCCAGCAGCCAAGGCCCTAGCGGGAGGAAAATGGATACGCAGTATTTT.

The chain has TRBV7-2 and TRBJ2-3; 9 nucleotides agree with TRBD1. This CDR3 comprises 15 residues. CDR1 and CDR2 from the germline V gene are SGHTA and FQGNSA. Unmatched junction bases numbered 9, after V lost 5 bases and J lost 6 bases. As DNA, the CDR3 is TGTGCCAGCAGCCGCGGGACAGGGACACTTGATACGCAGTATTTT. Protein sequence: CASSRGTGTLDTQYF.

This clone came up a few times. The chain recombines TRBV18 with TRBJ1-2; perhaps TRBD1 as D (5 bases). V was cut by 6 bases and J by 2 bases, with 7 bases left in between. CDR3 length: 12 amino acids. Germline CDR1 is KGHSH and CDR2 is LQKENI. In nucleotides, the CDR3 is TGTGCCAGCTCCGACAGAAACTATGGCTACACCTTC. Protein sequence: CASSDRNYGYTF. Together with reference TRBV18 and TRBJ1-2, the CDR3 gives the full variable domain: NAGVMQNPRHLVRRRGQEARLRCSPMKGHSHVYWYRQLPEEGLKFMVYLQKENIIDESGMPKERFSAEFPKEGPSILRIQQVVRGDSAAYFCASSDRNYGYTFGSGTRLTVV.

This clone is a singleton in its sample. The chain recombines TRBV9 with TRBJ1-1; D gene uncertain. The V and J ends lost 4 bases and 11 bases respectively, with 21 bases between them. Germline CDR1 SGDLS, CDR2 YYNGEE. CDR3 length equals 14 residues. This CDR3 reads CASSPLRAGNQAFF. CDR3 sequence (DNA): TGTGCCAGCAGCCCTCTCCGCGCGGGTAATCAGGCTTTCTTT.

The chain uses TRBV29-1 and TRBJ2-7, with TRBD1 matching 7 bases. Trimming at V came to 6 bases and at J to 6 bases, leaving 8 bases not matched to a gene. The germline CDR1 and CDR2 sequences are SQVTM and ANQGSEA. The CDR3 has 12 residues. For the CDR3, the DNA is TGCAGCGTCCGGGAACAGGGGAGCGAGCAGTACTTC. Encoded protein: CSVREQGSEQYF.

This chain joins TRBV28 and TRBJ1-5; perhaps TRBD1 as D (6 bases). The V gene lost 4 bases and the J gene lost 2 bases, with 15 bases spanning the gap. The CDR3 contains 16 residues. The V gene's germline CDR1 is MDHEN and CDR2 SYDVKM. The DNA for the CDR3 is TGTGCCAGCAGTTCCACAGGGTGGGGAGGCAATCAGCCCCAGCATTTT. It encodes CASSSTGWGGNQPQHF.

The chain is built from TRBV7-9 and TRBJ2-5; 7 bases line up with TRBD2. CDR3 length: 14 amino acids. Looked up from germline, CDR1 is SEHNR and CDR2 is FQNEAQ (reference sequence). Losses at the gene ends were 2 bases for V and 5 bases for J; bases not matched to a gene: 5. The CDR3 sequence: CASSLRREQETQYF. The CDR3 region has the DNA TGTGCCAGCAGCTTACGGCGGGAGCAGGAGACCCAGTACTTC.

The chain combines TRBV10-3 with TRBJ1-4; D is uncertain. CDR1 and CDR2 from the germline V gene are ENHRY and SYGVKD. Trimming took off 8 bases at V and 7 bases at J, with 23 bases between the two ends. The CDR3 totals 16 residues. CDR3 sequence (DNA): TGTGCCATCCGCAGAGGGCCCGGGATTGATGGTGAAAAACTGTTTTTT. Translation gives CAIRRGPGIDGEKLFF.

The chain carries TRBV18 and TRBJ1-1; D remains ambiguous. The CDR3 runs 14 residues. Germline CDR1 and CDR2: KGHSH and LQKENI. V lost 6 bases to trimming and J lost 4 bases, with 15 bases between them. For the CDR3, the DNA is TGTGCCAGCTCCTCGGGCCGAGGGATCACTGAAGCTTTCTTT. Amino acids: CASSSGRGITEAFF.

The chain combines TRBV28 with TRBJ2-7; weak D call: TRBD2 (6 bases). CDR3 size: 15 residues. Trimming cost V 5 bases and J 0 bases, with 14 bases left between them. CDR1 and CDR2 from the germline V gene are MDHEN and SYDVKM. CDR3 nucleotides: TGTGCCAGCAGTATCATCACGCGGGGCTCCTACGAGCAGTACTTC. It translates to CASSIITRGSYEQYF.

V is TRBV29-1 and J is TRBJ2-1; 9 nucleotides agree with TRBD1. This CDR3 is built from 15 residues. The trim removed 5 bases at V and 0 bases at J, leaving 5 bases unmatched. Germline V gene lookup returns CDR1 SQVTM and CDR2 ANQGSEA. The CDR3 here is CSVRPGQGSYNEQFF. DNA for the CDR3: TGCAGCGTTCGGCCGGGACAGGGCTCCTACAATGAGCAGTTCTTC.

Only a few counts were recorded for this clone. V usage is TRBV7-2 and J usage is TRBJ2-2, with a possible D match to TRBD1 (6 bases). Trimming removed 4 bases from V and 4 bases from J, with 19 bases in between. Germline V lookup: CDR1 SGHTA, CDR2 FQGNSA. The CDR3 covers 17 residues. This CDR3 reads CASSSPHRAPSTGELFF. The CDR3 nucleotides read TGTGCCAGCAGCTCGCCCCACAGGGCCCCGAGCACCGGGGAGCTGTTTTTT.

The chain has TRBV10-3 and TRBJ1-5; D call uncertain. The V end lost 4 bases, the J end lost 2 bases, and 9 bases lay between the germline ends. The length of the CDR3 is 14 residues. The V gene's germline CDR1 is ENHRY and CDR2 SYGVKD. CDR3 in amino acids: CAISGGGGNQPQHF. DNA for the CDR3: TGTGCCATCAGTGGTGGTGGAGGCAATCAGCCCCAGCATTTT.

The V call is TRBV6-6, the J call TRBJ2-3; TRBD2 is a possible D gene (9 bases). The V end was cut by 5 bases, the J end by 6 bases, with 42 bases between. The CDR3 has 23 residues. Germline assignment: CDR1 MNHNY and CDR2 SVGAGI (reference sequence). For the CDR3, the DNA is TGTGCCAGCAGTCCCCCAAGCTACACAGGGGGTGGTTTGGCGGGAGGGCATATGGATACGCAGTATTTT. Its protein is CASSPPSYTGGGLAGGHMDTQYF.

This clone was detected once. The J gene is TRBJ2-2, the V gene TRBV4-2; TRBD2 agrees at 9 bases. V lost 0 bases, J lost 3 bases, and 5 bases stayed unmatched. The CDR3 loop spans 17 amino acids. The germline CDR1 and CDR2 sequences are LGHNA and YNFKEQ. The CDR3 DNA reads as TGTGCCAGCAGCCAAGATGAGGTAGCGGGAGACACCGGGGAGCTGTTTTTT. Its translation: CASSQDEVAGDTGELFF.

V and J are TRBV5-4 and TRBJ1-2, with 12 bases lining up with TRBD1. There are 16 residues in the CDR3. Germline V gene sequence: CDR1 SGHNT, CDR2 YYREEE (reference sequence). V lost 3 bases, J lost 4 bases, and 7 bases stayed unmatched. CDR3 DNA: TGTGCCAGCAGCTCGTGGGGACAGGGGGCTTCCTATGGCTACACCTTC. This gives the protein CASSSWGQGASYGYTF.

The chain employs TRBV6-5 and TRBJ1-3; no clear D. V lost 6 bases and J 3 bases, leaving 15 bases between the germline ends. Germline CDR1 is MNHEY and CDR2 is SVGAGI. This CDR3 region has 15 residues. CDR3 region: CASSLHRAVGNTIYF. CDR3 in DNA: TGTGCCAGCAGCCTGCATAGAGCTGTTGGAAACACCATATATTTT.